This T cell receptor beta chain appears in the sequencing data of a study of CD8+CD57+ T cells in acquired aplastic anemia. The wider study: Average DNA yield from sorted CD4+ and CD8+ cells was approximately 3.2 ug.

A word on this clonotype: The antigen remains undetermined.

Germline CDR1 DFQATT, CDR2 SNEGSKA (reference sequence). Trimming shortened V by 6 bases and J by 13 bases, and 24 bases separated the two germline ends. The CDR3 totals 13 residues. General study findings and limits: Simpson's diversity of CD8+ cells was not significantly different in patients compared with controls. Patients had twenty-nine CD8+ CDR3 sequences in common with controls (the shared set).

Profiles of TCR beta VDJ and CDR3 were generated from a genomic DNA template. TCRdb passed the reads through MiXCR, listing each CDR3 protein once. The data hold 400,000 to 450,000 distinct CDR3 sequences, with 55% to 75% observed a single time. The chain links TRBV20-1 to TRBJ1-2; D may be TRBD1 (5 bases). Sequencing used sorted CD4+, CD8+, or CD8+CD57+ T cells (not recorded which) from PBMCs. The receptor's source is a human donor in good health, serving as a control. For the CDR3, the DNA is TGCAGTGCCAGGGTGAGGGCTTCACTGAAGCGCACCTTC. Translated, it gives CSARVRASLKRTF.